This T cell receptor beta chain appears in the sequencing data of a study of blood T cell repertoires in COVID-19. Study details: Acute-phase and convalescent COVID-19 samples originated in the United States, Italy and Spain. The cDNA or gDNA used as material had been derived from T cells, B-cell-depleted T cells, or PBMCs.

This clone appeared a single time. V lost 6 bases and J lost 5; bases outside the gene matches: 9. The CDR3 covers 14 residues. CDR1 and CDR2 from the germline V gene are MNHEY and SVGAGI. Per the study methods: Reference gene primer amplification in the assay estimated nucleated cell counts. Produced via immunoSEQ multiplex PCR; TCRdb's table is partial and in-frame only. V, J and clone size are those of that table, while D and trimming were read from the DNA. The sample comprises around 160,000 clones, approximately 78% of which are singletons, and roughly a tenth rests with the top ten. The chain joins TRBV6-5 to TRBJ2-7; TRBD1 matches 8 bases. The specimen was peripheral blood. The source of this sequence is a human donor in a cohort sampled during active COVID-19. CDR3 coding DNA: TGTGCCAGCAGAAACAGGGGGAATCGGCACGAGCAGTACTTC. It specifies CASRNRGNRHEQYF.